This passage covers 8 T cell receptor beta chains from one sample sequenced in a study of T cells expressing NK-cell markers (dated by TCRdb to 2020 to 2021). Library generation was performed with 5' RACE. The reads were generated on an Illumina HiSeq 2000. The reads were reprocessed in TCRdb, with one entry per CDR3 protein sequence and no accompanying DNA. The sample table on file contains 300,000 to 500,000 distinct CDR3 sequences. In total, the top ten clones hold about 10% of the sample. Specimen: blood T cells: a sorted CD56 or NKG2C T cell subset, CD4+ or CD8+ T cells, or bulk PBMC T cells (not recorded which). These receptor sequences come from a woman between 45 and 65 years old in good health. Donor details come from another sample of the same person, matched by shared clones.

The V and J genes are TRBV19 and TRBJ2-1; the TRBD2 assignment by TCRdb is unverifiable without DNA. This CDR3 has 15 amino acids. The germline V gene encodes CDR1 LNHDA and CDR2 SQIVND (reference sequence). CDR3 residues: CASSISAGGRNEQFF.

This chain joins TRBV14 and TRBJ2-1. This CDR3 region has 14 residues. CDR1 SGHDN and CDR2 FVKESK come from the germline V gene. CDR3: CASSQLGPYNEQFF.

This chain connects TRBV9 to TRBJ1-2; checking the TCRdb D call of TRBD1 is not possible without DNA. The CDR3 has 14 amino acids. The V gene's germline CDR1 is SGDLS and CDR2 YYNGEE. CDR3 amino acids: CASSGGQGNYGYTF.

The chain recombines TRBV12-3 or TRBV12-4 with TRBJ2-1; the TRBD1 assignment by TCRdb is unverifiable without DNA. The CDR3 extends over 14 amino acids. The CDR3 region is CASSSPTGRYEQFF.

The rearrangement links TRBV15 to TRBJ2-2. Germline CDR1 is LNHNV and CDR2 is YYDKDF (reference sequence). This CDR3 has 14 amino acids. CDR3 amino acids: CATSRGVQGRELFF.

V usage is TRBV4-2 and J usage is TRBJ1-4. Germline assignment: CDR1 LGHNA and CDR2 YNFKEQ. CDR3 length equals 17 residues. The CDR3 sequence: CASSLSGASATNEKLFF.

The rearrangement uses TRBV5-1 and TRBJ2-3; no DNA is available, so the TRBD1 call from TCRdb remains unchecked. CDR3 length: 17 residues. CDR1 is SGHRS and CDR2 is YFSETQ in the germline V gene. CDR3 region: CASSPRQGLLSTDTQYF.

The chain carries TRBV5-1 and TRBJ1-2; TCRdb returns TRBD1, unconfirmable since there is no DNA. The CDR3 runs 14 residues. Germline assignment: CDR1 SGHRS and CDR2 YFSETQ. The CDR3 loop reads CASRQGTAQYGYTF.